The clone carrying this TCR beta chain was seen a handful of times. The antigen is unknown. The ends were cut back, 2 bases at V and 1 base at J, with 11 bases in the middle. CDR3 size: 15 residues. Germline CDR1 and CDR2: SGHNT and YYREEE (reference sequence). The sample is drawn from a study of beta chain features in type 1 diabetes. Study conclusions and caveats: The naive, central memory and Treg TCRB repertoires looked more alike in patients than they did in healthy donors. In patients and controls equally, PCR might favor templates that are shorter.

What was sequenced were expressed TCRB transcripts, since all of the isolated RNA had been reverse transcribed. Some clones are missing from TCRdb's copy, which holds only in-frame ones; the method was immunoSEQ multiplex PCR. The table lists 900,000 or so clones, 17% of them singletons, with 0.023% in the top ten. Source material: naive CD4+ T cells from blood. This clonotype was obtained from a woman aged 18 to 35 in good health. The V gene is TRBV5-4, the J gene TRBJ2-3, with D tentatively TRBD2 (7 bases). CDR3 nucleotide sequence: TGTGCCAGCAGCTTCGGGGGGCGCCGCACAGATACGCAGTATTTT. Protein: CASSFGGRRTDTQYF.